What follows are 8 T cell receptor beta chains derived from one specimen sequenced in a study of CD8 T cells in Susac syndrome. RNA, at about 0.5 to 1 ug, was reverse transcribed with random hexamers. One entry per CDR3 protein, called by TCRdb with MiXCR from the immunoSEQ multiplex PCR reads. This table holds about 80,000 distinct CDR3 sequences, around 96% found once. The specimen was CD8+ T cells from PBMCs. The receptors were gathered from a human donor with Susac syndrome.

The chain combines TRBV28 with TRBJ2-1; D remains unclear. V shed 7 bases and J shed 8 bases, with 15 bases lying between them. CDR3 length equals 13 residues. CDR1 is MDHEN, CDR2 SYDVKM, per germline. The CDR3 sequence is CASTLSTWDEQFF. As DNA, the CDR3 is TGTGCCAGCACCTTGTCTACATGGGATGAGCAGTTCTTC.

V gene TRBV25-1 combines with J gene TRBJ2-2, with D unresolved. The CDR3 totals 14 residues. Germline values: CDR1 MGHDK, CDR2 SYGVNS. The germline V and J ends were trimmed by 3 bases and 5 bases, with 10 bases remaining between them. The CDR3 is CASSDHGWTGELFF. The DNA for the CDR3 is TGTGCCAGCAGTGACCACGGGTGGACCGGGGAGCTGTTTTTT.

The chain is built from TRBV6-2 or TRBV6-3 and TRBJ2-7; D gene uncertain. The germline gives CDR1 MNHEY, CDR2 SVGEGT. Trimming stripped 6 bases from V and 1 base from J, with 10 bases between. There are 13 residues in the CDR3. This chain's CDR3 is CASSLQPSYEQYV. CDR3 sequence (DNA): TGTGCCAGCAGCCTACAGCCTTCCTACGAGCAGTACGTC.

CDR3 in DNA: TGCAGTGCTAGAACTAGCGGGATATACGAGCAGTACTTC. It codes for CSARTSGIYEQYF. The chain carries TRBV20-1 and TRBJ2-7; 10 bases are shared with TRBD2. Germline V gene data show CDR1 as DFQATT and CDR2 as SNEGSKA (reference sequence). The CDR3 spans 13 residues. The trim removed 2 bases at V and 4 bases at J, leaving 2 bases unmatched.

The rearrangement uses TRBV11-2 and TRBJ2-7, with 12 bases aligning to TRBD2. Trimming cost V 1 base and J 5 bases; bases outside gene matches: 6. The CDR3 is 16 amino acids. From germline, CDR1 is SGHAT and CDR2 FQNNGV. The CDR3 nucleotides read TGTGCCAGCAGCTTAGGTTATACTAGCGGGGGGAACGAGCAGTACTTC. Translating gives CASSLGYTSGGNEQYF.

The rearrangement links TRBV12-3 or TRBV12-4 to TRBJ2-1; D may be TRBD2 (6 bases). The germline V and J ends were trimmed by 6 bases and 5 bases, with 14 bases remaining between them. CDR3 length equals 14 residues. The CDR3 region is CASRPGLRNNEQFF. CDR3 DNA: TGTGCCAGCAGGCCGGGACTCAGAAACAATGAGCAGTTCTTC.

CDR3 DNA sequence: TGTGCCAGCAAGGTAACGGGGGGTTACGAGCAGTACGTC. It yields the protein CASKVTGGYEQYV. This chain joins TRBV2 and TRBJ2-7, with 7 bases that match TRBD2. There are 13 residues in the CDR3. The trim removed 7 bases at V and 4 bases at J, leaving 7 bases unmatched. Germline values: CDR1 SNHLY, CDR2 FYNNEI.

This clonotype came up once. The chain combines TRBV29-1 with TRBJ2-1, with TRBD2 matching over 7 bases. Looked up from germline, CDR1 is SQVTM and CDR2 is ANQGSEA. The J segment lost 0 bases and the V segment lost 7 bases, leaving 6 bases of the junction unmatched. There are 14 residues in the CDR3. The CDR3 sequence is CSAGSSGSYNEQFF. CDR3 DNA: TGCAGCGCTGGGTCTAGCGGCTCCTACAATGAGCAGTTCTTC.